This T cell receptor beta chain was sequenced for a study of OX40 agonist ivuxolimab in advanced cancers. Whole-study findings and limits: By week 6 at 0.1 to 3.0 mg/kg, blood CD4+ and CD8+ T cells had expanded clonally.

The CDR3 has 15 amino acids. Germline CDR1 reads SGHVS; CDR2 reads FNYEAQ. With 1 base removed from V and 0 bases from J, the gap between germline ends came to 9 bases. Method: immunoSEQ multiplex PCR; TCRdb's copy keeps in-frame clones and lacks some. The top ten clones hold 9.4% of a sample with some 30,000 clones, about nine tenths of them seen once. Autoimmune disease history or systemic immunosuppression led to patients being barred. In the case of this clone: What it binds is unknown.

This TCR derives from an adult with an advanced solid tumor such as melanoma, head and neck, liver or kidney cancer. This specimen was CD4+ or CD8+ T cells sorted from blood, taken in a trial of the OX40 agonist ivuxolimab. This sequence joins TRBV7-6 and TRBJ1-1; the D is unclear. CDR3 DNA sequence: TGTGCCAGCAGCTTAGAGGCGAACTTGAACACTGAAGCTTTCTTT. As protein: CASSLEANLNTEAFF.